This T cell receptor beta chain was captured in a study of regulatory T cells in long-lasting Graves disease. Regarding time point: newly diagnosed GD, antithyroid drugs for less than 3 months. Extracted RNA from PBMCs served as the source of the TCR library. Graves' disease diagnosis relied on American Thyroid Association guidelines. Patients all came to the study from an endocrinology department in Xi'an, China. V lost 3 bases and J lost 7; bases outside the gene matches: 4. CDR1 and CDR2 from the germline V gene are SGHAT and FQNNGV. The CDR3 runs to 14 residues. Notes on the study in general: Shared public clonotypes totalled 2,741 in persistent patients, compared with some 920 in new patients.

This clonotype was detected many times. Antigen unknown. Both iRepertoire HTBI primers and Arm-PCR of CDR3 regions were used to build the TCR beta libraries. Each CDR3 protein gets one entry after TCRdb re-called the multiplex PCR reads with MiXCR. The sample lists more than 450,000 distinct CDR3 sequences, roughly 15% occurring once. This same sample was also taken into another study, of T cells in Graves' hyperthyroidism and ophthalmopathy.

The receptor was isolated from a man in his forties or fifties with Graves disease. The chain employs TRBV11-2 and TRBJ2-2, with 8 bases matching TRBD2. The sample consisted of peripheral blood mononuclear cells (PBMCs), taken at new diagnosis, from a patient treated with antithyroid drugs. The CDR3 region is CASSFQRENGELFF. The CDR3 DNA sequence: TGTGCCAGCAGCTTTCAGCGGGAGAACGGGGAGCTGTTTTTT.